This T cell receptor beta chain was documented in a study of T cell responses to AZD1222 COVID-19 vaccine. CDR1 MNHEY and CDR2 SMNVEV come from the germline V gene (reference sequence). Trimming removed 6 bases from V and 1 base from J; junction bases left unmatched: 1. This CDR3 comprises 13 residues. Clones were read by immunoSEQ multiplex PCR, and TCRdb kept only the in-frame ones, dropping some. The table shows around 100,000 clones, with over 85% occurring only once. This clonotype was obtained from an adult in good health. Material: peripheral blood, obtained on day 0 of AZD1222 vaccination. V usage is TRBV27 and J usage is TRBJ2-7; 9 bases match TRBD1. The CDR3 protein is CASRGTGSYEQYF. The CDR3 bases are TGTGCCAGCAGAGGGACAGGGTCCTACGAGCAGTACTTC.